These T cell receptor beta chains were read from a single sample in a study of control samples from healthy donors and cancer patients. Some clones are missing from TCRdb's copy, which holds only in-frame ones; the method was immunoSEQ multiplex PCR. The sample lists 65,000 to 80,000 clones; around nine tenths were seen once. Input material: PBMCs. The source of these receptors is a woman aged 55-75 years with head and neck cancer. The CDR3 runs from the conserved cysteine through the conserved F or W. A D gene is named only where the DNA matches it firmly.

j_call v_call d_call cdr3_aa
TRBJ2-2 TRBV7-9 NA CASGIGQGELFF
TRBJ2-5 TRBV7-9 NA CASTMRTDQETQYF
TRBJ1-4 TRBV6-1 NA CASSDQTTNEKLFF
TRBJ2-7 TRBV7-9 NA CASSIGSGSNEQYF
TRBJ1-1 TRBV27 NA CASSTDLNTEAFF
TRBJ1-5 TRBV5-5 TRBD1 CASSPDRGRNQPQHF
TRBJ1-4 TRBV18 TRBD1 CASSPGGGREKLFF
TRBJ2-5 TRBV5-1 NA CASSLGLTQETQYF
TRBJ2-3 TRBV7-2 NA CASRSGLATDTQYF
TRBJ2-2 TRBV6-2/TRBV6-3 TRBD2 CASSGGENTGELFF
TRBJ2-4 TRBV11-3 NA CASSSGPSGDIQYF
TRBJ2-5 TRBV10-3 TRBD2 CAISNRGGQETQYF
TRBJ2-7 TRBV19 NA CASSISGWAVSSYEQYF
TRBJ2-3 TRBV18 TRBD2 CASSREGRDTQYF
TRBJ1-2 TRBV2 NA CASSESGNYGYTF
TRBJ2-5 TRBV11-2 TRBD2 CASSAGLETQETQYF
TRBJ2-3 TRBV5-4 NA CASSWTQTDTQYF
TRBJ2-5 TRBV27 NA CASRPYRVQETQYF
TRBJ1-1 TRBV7-6 NA CASSRARDRGTEAFF
TRBJ1-2 TRBV6-2/TRBV6-3 NA CASSYPYGYTF
TRBJ2-1 TRBV21-1 NA CASSKAQREGLNEQFF
TRBJ1-1 TRBV5-1 NA CASSFGVATEAFF
TRBJ2-5 TRBV2 NA CASSPTAQQETQYF
TRBJ2-7 TRBV27 NA CASSLDLVTTYEQYF
TRBJ1-1 TRBV29-1 TRBD1 CSGSRGHTEAFF
TRBJ2-1 TRBV7-9 TRBD2 CASSPPGTSGDNEQFF
TRBJ2-3 TRBV19 TRBD1 CASSIGSQGAADTQYF
TRBJ2-7 TRBV4-3 TRBD2 CAGSQEAYSGRASESEQYF
TRBJ2-7 TRBV7-2 TRBD2 CASRDPGLAGGRYEQYF
TRBJ1-1 TRBV6-5 NA CASIQYTEAFF
TRBJ2-3 TRBV7-2 TRBD1 CASSLVGTGSTDTQYF
TRBJ1-2 TRBV20-1 NA CSALVGTGYTF
TRBJ2-7 TRBV10-3 TRBD1 CAISPGQGAPRPYEQYF
TRBJ2-3 TRBV28 NA CASSLAVLGSDTQYF
TRBJ1-5 TRBV30 NA CAYASSGNQPQHF
TRBJ2-7 TRBV4-1 TRBD2 CASSRGLADQRAYEQYF
TRBJ2-6 TRBV4-3 TRBD1 CASSQSGTADSGANVLTF
TRBJ2-5 TRBV5-1 NA CASSLVGTAVVGETQYF
TRBJ1-5 TRBV9 NA CASSEGGYSNQPQHF
TRBJ1-2 TRBV27 NA CASSLDGALPSFYGYTF
TRBJ2-7 TRBV19 NA CASSIQNRAGYEQYF
TRBJ2-2 TRBV7-3 NA CASSLLSGELFF
TRBJ1-1 TRBV6-5 NA CASSYPPNTEAFF